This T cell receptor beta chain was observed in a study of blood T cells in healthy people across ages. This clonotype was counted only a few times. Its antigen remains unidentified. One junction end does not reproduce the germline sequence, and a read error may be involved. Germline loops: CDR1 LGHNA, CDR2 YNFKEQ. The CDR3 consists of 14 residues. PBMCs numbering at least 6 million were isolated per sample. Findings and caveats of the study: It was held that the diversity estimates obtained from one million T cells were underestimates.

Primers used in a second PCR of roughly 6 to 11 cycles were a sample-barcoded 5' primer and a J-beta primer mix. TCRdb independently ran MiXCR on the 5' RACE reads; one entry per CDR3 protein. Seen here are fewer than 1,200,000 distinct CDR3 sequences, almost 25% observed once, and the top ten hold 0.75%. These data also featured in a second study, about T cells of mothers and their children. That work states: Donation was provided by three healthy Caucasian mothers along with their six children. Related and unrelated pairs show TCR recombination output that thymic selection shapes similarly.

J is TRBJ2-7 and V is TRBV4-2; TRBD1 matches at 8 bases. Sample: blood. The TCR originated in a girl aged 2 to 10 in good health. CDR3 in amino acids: CASGQDGQGYEQYF. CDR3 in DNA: TGTGCCAGCGGCCAAGATGGACAGGGCTACGAGCAGTACTTC.